Sequencing of this T cell receptor (beta chain) was carried out in a study of cytomegalovirus exposure and HLA in healthy donors. Study outcomes and limitations: In vitro data verified three CMV-associated chains as specific for CMV antigens. Diagnosis of cytomegalovirus status made by the classifier reportedly showed high specificity and sensitivity. A later analysis associated 15,000 to 20,000 TCR beta sequences with HLA alleles at a 0.05 false discovery rate. TCR beta sequences reportedly predicted most subjects' HLA-A and HLA-B alleles accurately.

PCR used 60 Vbeta primers and 13 Jbeta primers. Profiled with immunoSEQ multiplex PCR; TCRdb holds only in-frame clones, not every one. The repertoire consists of about 160,000 clones, with 80% occurring once and the leading ten covering around 4.5%. In germline, CDR1 is LGHNA, CDR2 YSLEER. J was trimmed by 5 bases and V by 2 bases; bases with no gene match: 6. The CDR3 consists of 15 residues. In the case of this clone: What it binds is unknown.

This receptor was identified in a man in his thirties or forties in good health and CMV-seronegative. The chain joins TRBV4-3 to TRBJ2-4; 7 nucleotides align to TRBD1. The sequencing input was PBMCs. The CDR3 here is CASSQKGARENIQYF. The CDR3 region has the DNA TGCGCCAGCAGCCAAAAGGGGGCTAGGGAAAACATTCAGTACTTC.